Each of the 10 T cell receptor beta chains below was sequenced from the same sample in a study of T cells after posttransplantation cyclophosphamide. Treatment was busulfan-fludarabine conditioning, a marrow graft, and cyclophosphamide on days +3 and +4. Some clones are missing from TCRdb's copy, which holds only in-frame ones; the method was immunoSEQ multiplex PCR. The repertoire has approximately 1,500 clones, 60% to 85% of them found once; the top ten carry 30% to 35%. Sequences were derived from PBMCs, sampled approximately 230 days after allogeneic stem cell transplant with posttransplant cyclophosphamide. These receptors came from a female patient in her 60s who received an allogeneic stem cell transplant from an unrelated donor, was CMV-positive, and had acute GVHD only. Some T cells may possibly be graft donor cells.

The gene calls are TRBV5-6 and TRBJ1-4; tentatively, D is TRBD1 (6 bases). Germline V CDR1 and CDR2: SGHDT, YYEEEE. The CDR3 has 15 amino acids. V was cut by 1 base and J by 4 bases, with 11 bases left in between. In DNA, the CDR3 is TGTGCCAGCAGCTTGCTGGGCAGGGGTAATGAAAAACTGTTTTTT. This codes for CASSLLGRGNEKLFF.

The chain has TRBV29-1 and TRBJ1-1; 9 nucleotides agree with TRBD1. Germline V gene lookup returns CDR1 SQVTM and CDR2 ANQGSEA. This CDR3 is 12 amino acids long. V lost 3 bases, J lost 11 bases, and 7 bases stayed unmatched. CDR3 amino acids: CSVDGTGPSAFF. The CDR3 bases are TGCAGCGTTGACGGGACAGGGCCGTCGGCTTTCTTT.

V gene TRBV30 combines with J gene TRBJ2-1; TRBD2 aligns across 14 bases. The CDR3 is 14 amino acids. Germline-derived CDR1 and CDR2 are GTSNPN and SVGIG (reference sequence). Unmatched junction bases numbered 3, after V lost 3 bases and J lost 8 bases. CDR3 protein: CAWRRLAGGDEQFF. The CDR3 DNA follows: TGTGCCTGGAGGAGACTAGCGGGGGGGGATGAGCAGTTCTTC.

The CDR3 DNA follows: TGTGCCAGCAGCCTCGAGGAGGGCTATGGCTACACCTTC. It codes for CASSLEEGYGYTF. The chain links TRBV5-4 to TRBJ1-2; D is uncertain. Germline CDR1 reads SGHNT; CDR2 reads YYREEE (reference sequence). This CDR3 spans 13 amino acids. The V end was cut by 4 bases, the J end by 4 bases, with 11 bases between.

The chain links TRBV15 to TRBJ2-2; a possible D gene is TRBD2 (5 bases). The CDR3 length is 16 residues. V lost 1 base and J 4 bases, leaving 13 bases between the germline ends. Germline V gives CDR1 LNHNV, CDR2 YYDKDF (reference sequence). The DNA of the CDR3 is TGTGCCACCAGCAGAGCGGGGAGTCCGGGCACCGGGGAGCTGTTTTTT. Encoded protein: CATSRAGSPGTGELFF.

Here the CDR3 reads CSASVLDEQYF. For the CDR3, the DNA is TGCAGTGCTAGCGTACTCGACGAGCAGTACTTC. The rearrangement joins TRBV20-1 to TRBJ2-7, with D hard to call. The V gene lost 3 bases and the J gene lost 5 bases, with 8 bases spanning the gap. CDR1 and CDR2 from the germline V gene are DFQATT and SNEGSKA (reference sequence). This CDR3 region has 11 residues.

CDR3 DNA: TGTGCCAGCAGTCCAGCGGGGCCCCAAGAGACCCAGTACTTC. It is translated as CASSPAGPQETQYF. The J gene is TRBJ2-5, the V gene TRBV5-4; 7 nucleotides line up with TRBD2. The CDR3 is 14 amino acids. V gave up 5 bases and J gave up 1 base; unmatched junction bases: 5. Looked up from germline, CDR1 is SGHNT and CDR2 is YYREEE (reference sequence).

The chain combines TRBV29-1 with TRBJ1-2, with 7 bases that match TRBD1. The germline V gene has CDR1 SQVTM and CDR2 ANQGSEA. The CDR3 is made up of 14 amino acids. V trimming: 6 bases; J trimming: 8 bases; junction bases outside the gene matches: 15. CDR3 nucleotide sequence: TGCAGCGTCTCCTCTCTACAGGGGTGGGGAGGCTACACCTTC. This sequence encodes CSVSSLQGWGGYTF.

The chain links TRBV6-5 to TRBJ2-7, with 8 bases matching TRBD1. Germline CDR1 MNHEY, CDR2 SVGAGI. Trimming removed 2 bases from V and 3 bases from J; junction bases left unmatched: 6. The CDR3 has 15 amino acids. CDR3 DNA: TGTGCCAGCAGTTACATCCGGGACAGGCACTACGAGCAGTACTTC. Translated, it gives CASSYIRDRHYEQYF.

V is TRBV4-2 and J is TRBJ1-3; D uncertain. The germline gives CDR1 LGHNA, CDR2 YNFKEQ. The CDR3 spans 14 residues. V was pared by 0 bases and J by 4 bases, with 7 bases between. In DNA form, the CDR3 reads TGTGCCAGCAGCCAAGATTCTACCGGAAACACCATATATTTT. It specifies CASSQDSTGNTIYF.